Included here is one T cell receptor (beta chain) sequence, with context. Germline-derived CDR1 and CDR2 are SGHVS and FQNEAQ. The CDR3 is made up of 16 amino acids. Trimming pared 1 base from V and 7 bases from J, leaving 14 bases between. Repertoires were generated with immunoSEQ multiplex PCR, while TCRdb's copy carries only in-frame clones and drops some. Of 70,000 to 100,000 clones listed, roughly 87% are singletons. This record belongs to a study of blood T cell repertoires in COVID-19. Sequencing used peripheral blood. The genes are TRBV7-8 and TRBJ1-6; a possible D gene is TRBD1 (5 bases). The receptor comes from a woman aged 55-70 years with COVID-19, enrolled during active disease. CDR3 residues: CASSLGEGQGNSPLHF. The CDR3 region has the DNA TGTGCCAGCAGCTTAGGGGAGGGGCAGGGCAATTCACCCCTCCACTTT.